The 10 T cell receptor beta chains below all came from one sample that was sequenced in a study of metastatic and nonmetastatic thyroid tumors (dated by TCRdb to the early 2020s). The library came from PCR. Sequencing was performed on an Illumina HiSeq 4000. TCRdb cleaned the public reads at Q25 with fastp, built clones with MiXCR and kept in-frame beta chains. The table for this sample lists tens of thousands of clones; roughly 26% of them were counted only once. The top ten constitute 14% of the sample. None of the patients had been given any treatment before thyroid surgery. The sequencing input was tumor tissue. The receptors were gathered from a female donor with papillary thyroid cancer or a benign thyroid nodule (not recorded which). Some clones in this sample may be carry-over from other donors' samples.

The chain couples TRBV27 to TRBJ2-7; TRBD2 matches 10 bases. V lost 4 bases and J lost 0; bases outside the gene matches: 15. The V gene's germline CDR1 is MNHEY and CDR2 SMNVEV (reference sequence). This CDR3 is built from 19 residues. The CDR3 is CASSSRRRGLALSSYEQYF. The CDR3 DNA sequence: TGTGCCAGCAGTTCCCGCCGCCGGGGACTAGCGTTAAGCTCCTACGAGCAGTACTTC.

The J gene is TRBJ2-7, the V gene TRBV27; 9 nucleotides agree with TRBD1. CDR3 length: 14 residues. Germline trimming cut 0 bases from V and 5 bases from J; bases unmatched to any gene: 2. Looked up from germline, CDR1 is MNHEY and CDR2 is SMNVEV (reference sequence). The CDR3 coding sequence is TGTGCCAGCAGTTTATCCGGACAGGGGAACGAGCAGTACTTC. It yields the protein CASSLSGQGNEQYF.

This clone appeared many times. The chain combines TRBV7-9 with TRBJ1-2, with a tentative D call TRBD1 (5 bases). Trimming stripped 3 bases from V and 7 bases from J, with 12 bases between. Germline V gene data show CDR1 as SEHNR and CDR2 as FQNEAQ (reference sequence). The CDR3 contains 13 residues. The DNA for the CDR3 is TGTGCCAGCAGCTTCCTTCAGGGAAGTGGCTACACCTTC. It encodes CASSFLQGSGYTF.

This clone has ten or more counts. CDR3 nucleotides: TGCGCCAGCAGCTTACTTAGCACAGATACGCAGTATTTT. This codes for CASSLLSTDTQYF. The chain recombines TRBV5-1 with TRBJ2-3; no firm D call. This CDR3 region has 13 residues. V lost 2 bases, J lost 0 bases, and 4 bases lay in between. Per the germline V gene, CDR1 is SGHRS and CDR2 is YFSETQ.

This clone showed up many times. The chain employs TRBV6-1 and TRBJ2-5, with a possible D match to TRBD2 (5 bases). The CDR3 consists of 13 residues. CDR1 is MNHNS, CDR2 SASEGT, per germline. The germline V and J ends were trimmed by 5 bases and 3 bases, with 10 bases remaining between them. CDR3 in DNA: TGTGCCAGCAGTCAAACTAGAAAAGAGACCCAGTACTTC. It yields the protein CASSQTRKETQYF.

As for this clone: A much larger clonotype is one base distant, so this may be a read error. This chain connects TRBV5-6 to TRBJ2-7; no reliable D call. The CDR3 spans 11 residues. V dropped 2 bases and J dropped 6 bases, with 6 bases sitting between them. The germline CDR1 and CDR2 sequences are SGHDT and YYEEEE. The CDR3 nucleotides read TGTGCCAGCAGCTTAAGACGCGAGCAGTACTTC. It is translated as CASSLRREQYF.

The chain uses TRBV4-2 and TRBJ1-2; no reliable D call. This CDR3 has 17 amino acids. CDR1 is LGHNA and CDR2 is YNFKEQ in the germline V gene. V lost 4 bases and J 3 bases, leaving 21 bases between the germline ends. The CDR3: CASSPPGGKEFDYGYTF. In nucleotides, the CDR3 is TGTGCCAGCAGCCCCCCGGGAGGGAAGGAGTTTGACTATGGCTACACCTTC.

This clone was seen repeatedly, ten times or more. V gene TRBV5-1 combines with J gene TRBJ2-7; no firm D call. CDR1 is SGHRS, CDR2 YFSETQ, per germline. The V end was cut by 0 bases, the J end by 0 bases, with 10 bases between. The CDR3 contains 15 residues. The CDR3 DNA reads TGCGCCAGCAGCTTGGGTGACCTCAGCTCCTACGAGCAGTACTTC. It is translated as CASSLGDLSSYEQYF.

This clone was counted ten times or more. Since a much larger clone is just one base distant, this may be a read error. The chain has TRBV6-5 and TRBJ1-2; the D is unclear. There are 14 residues in the CDR3. Per germline, CDR1 MNHEY and CDR2 SVGAGI. As DNA, the CDR3 is TGTGCCAGCAATTACTCGGATAGTTCGGATGGCTACACCTTC. Translating it yields CASNYSDSSDGYTF.

The chain uses TRBV5-1 and TRBJ1-3, with D uncertain. V lost 3 bases, J lost 0 bases, and 13 bases lay in between. Per the germline V gene, CDR1 is SGHRS and CDR2 is YFSETQ. The CDR3 loop spans 16 amino acids. CDR3 nucleotides: TGCGCCAGCAGCTGGGGAATAGGAGTCTCTGGAAACACCATATATTTT. Translation gives CASSWGIGVSGNTIYF. The whole variable domain, filled in from reference TRBV5-1 and TRBJ1-3, reads KAGVTQTPRYLIKTRGQQVTLSCSPISGHRSVSWYQQTPGQGLQFLFEYFSETQRNKGNFPGRFSGRQFSNSRSEMNVSTLELGDSALYLCASSWGIGVSGNTIYFGEGSWLTVV.